The next 10 T cell receptor beta chains were all read from a single sample in a study of CD8 T cells in Susac syndrome. Roughly 0.45 to 1 ug RNA was reverse transcribed with random hexamers. From the immunoSEQ multiplex PCR reads, TCRdb called clonotypes with MiXCR, one entry per CDR3 protein. The table records about 150,000 distinct CDR3 sequences, nearly 97% of them present only once. Input material: CD8+ T cells from PBMCs. Receptor source: a human donor with multiple sclerosis.

The chain is built from TRBV2 and TRBJ2-7, with D possibly called TRBD1 or TRBD2 (5 bases each). The germline V gene has CDR1 SNHLY and CDR2 FYNNEI. The length of the CDR3 is 11 residues. V was cut by 8 bases and J by 5 bases, with 10 bases left in between. For the CDR3, the DNA is TGTGCCAGCGATGGGGGTCACGAGCAGTACTTC. Protein: CASDGGHEQYF.

This rearrangement joins TRBV6-2 or TRBV6-3 to TRBJ2-5; TRBD2 agrees at 10 bases. CDR1 and CDR2 (germline): MNHEY, SVGEGT. V lost 0 bases to trimming and J lost 7 bases; unmatched junction nucleotides: 8. The CDR3 loop spans 16 amino acids. The CDR3 DNA follows: TGTGCCAGCAGTTACTCGACGGCTAGCGGGGGTGTGACCCAGTACTTC. This gives the protein CASSYSTASGGVTQYF.

This chain connects TRBV29-1 to TRBJ2-3, with 7 positions matching TRBD1. The CDR3 is 14 amino acids. Germline V gene lookup returns CDR1 SQVTM and CDR2 ANQGSEA. V lost 8 bases, J lost 3 bases, and 11 bases stayed unmatched. The CDR3 nucleotides read TGCAGCACACTCGGGACAGCCTTTACAGATACGCAGTATTTT. The encoded protein is CSTLGTAFTDTQYF.

The chain links TRBV7-9 to TRBJ2-1, with TRBD1 identical over 8 bases. There are 15 residues in the CDR3. CDR1 SEHNR and CDR2 FQNEAQ come from the germline V gene (reference sequence). The V gene end was trimmed by 5 bases and the J gene end by 0 bases; junction bases not matched to a gene: 3. The CDR3 protein is CASSPTGGSYNEQFF. The CDR3, as DNA: TGTGCCAGCAGCCCCACAGGGGGCTCCTACAATGAGCAGTTCTTC.

This chain uses TRBV29-1 with TRBJ1-2; 7 bases align to TRBD1. Germline CDR1 is SQVTM and CDR2 is ANQGSEA. V lost 4 bases, J lost 2 bases, and 7 bases stayed unmatched. This CDR3 has 14 amino acids. CDR3 sequence (DNA): TGCAGCGTTGGGGACAGTGCTACCAACTATGGCTACACCTTC. Translated, it gives CSVGDSATNYGYTF.

The CDR3 DNA reads as TGTGCCAGCAGCGTCACGGGATATGGCTACACCTTC. It encodes CASSVTGYGYTF. The J gene is TRBJ1-2, the V gene TRBV9; D call uncertain. Trimming removed 2 bases from V and 5 bases from J, with 7 bases in between. The CDR3 totals 12 residues. The V gene's germline CDR1 is SGDLS and CDR2 YYNGEE.

The chain is built from TRBV29-1 and TRBJ1-1, with D possibly matching TRBD1 (6 bases). The CDR3 has 13 residues. From germline, CDR1 is SQVTM and CDR2 ANQGSEA. Trimming left V 5 bases short and J 0 bases short, with 10 bases between. The DNA for the CDR3 is TGCAGCGTTTTTCAGGGGCTGAACACTGAAGCTTTCTTT. Protein product: CSVFQGLNTEAFF.

This sequence joins TRBV13 and TRBJ2-5; no definite D call. Germline V CDR1 and CDR2: PRHDT, FYEKMQ (reference sequence). The CDR3 has 13 amino acids. Trimming took 0 bases from V and 2 from J, leaving 4 bases between them. For the CDR3, the DNA is TGTGCCAGCAGCTTAGGGATACAAGAGACCCAGTACTTC. Amino acid sequence: CASSLGIQETQYF. Using reference TRBV13 and TRBJ2-5 for the parts outside the CDR3, the full variable domain is AAGVIQSPRHLIKEKRETATLKCYPIPRHDTVYWYQQGPGQDPQFLISFYEKMQSDKGSIPDRFSAQQFSDYHSELNMSSLELGDSALYFCASSLGIQETQYFGPGTRLLVL.

The V and J genes are TRBV3-1 and TRBJ2-7; D is ambiguous. Trimming cost V 0 bases and J 2 bases, with 11 bases left between them. The V gene's germline CDR1 is LGHDT and CDR2 YNNKEL (reference sequence). The CDR3 covers 15 residues. CDR3 region: CASSQESQYPYEQYF. The CDR3 coding sequence is TGTGCCAGCAGCCAAGAGTCCCAGTACCCCTACGAGCAGTACTTC.

The chain uses TRBV25-1 and TRBJ1-2, with TRBD1 matching over 7 bases. Looked up from germline, CDR1 is MGHDK and CDR2 is SYGVNS. This CDR3 contains 14 residues. Trimming removed 0 bases from V and 8 bases from J; junction bases left unmatched: 6. The CDR3 nucleotides read TGTGCCAGCAGTGAATATATAGGGGGCAAAGGCTACACCTTC. As protein: CASSEYIGGKGYTF.